This TCR beta chain originates from a study of cytomegalovirus exposure and HLA in healthy donors. Study as a whole: Of roughly 360 genotyped donors, roughly 76% grouped in the Caucasian-associated ancestry cluster.

CDR3 length equals 14 residues. Germline values: CDR1 MDHEN, CDR2 SYDVKM. Trimming took 6 bases from V and 15 from J; bases not matched to a gene: 17. A multiplex PCR was run with 60 Vbeta primers and 13 Jbeta primers. Authors' processing steps: Roughly 9.9 million shared chains were among the roughly 78 million unique TCR beta chains that a later analysis counted. Some clones are missing from TCRdb's copy, which holds only in-frame ones; the method was immunoSEQ multiplex PCR. The V and J calls and clone size are taken from that table; D and trimming were inferred from the DNA. The profile shows roughly 160,000 clones, approximately 74% of them singletons.

This sequence was found in a woman between 25 and 40 years old in good health and CMV-seronegative. The sequenced sample was PBMCs. The genes are TRBV28 and TRBJ1-5, with 7 bases identical to TRBD1. The CDR3: CASSLTGVWVVLHF. CDR3 bases: TGTGCCAGCAGCCTCACAGGGGTGTGGGTCGTCCTGCATTTT.